This T cell receptor beta chain was sequenced for a study of esophageal squamous cell carcinoma under preoperative chemotherapy. Time point meaning: before preoperative PTX-NDP chemotherapy. In the case of this clonotype: Its specificity is unknown.

The study, taken as a whole, reports: After treatment, tumor-infiltrating lymphocytes seemed to come partly from incoming peripheral T cells, not only local changes. Peripheral T cells showed a significant TCR diversity increase after chemotherapy, unlike tumor-infiltrating lymphocytes.

The CDR3 extends over 18 amino acids. Germline V gives CDR1 SGHNT, CDR2 YENEEA. With 3 bases clipped from V and 1 base from J, the junction kept 11 bases outside the gene matches. TCRdb called the PCR reads again in MiXCR, with one record for every CDR3 protein. Of about 16,000 distinct CDR3 sequences in the sample, approximately 50% were seen once. The source of this sequence is a human donor with esophageal squamous cell carcinoma. The donor label of this sample is uncertain. Sampling was conducted from a patient given preoperative chemotherapy. The rearrangement joins TRBV11-3 to TRBJ2-5; 10 nucleotides agree with TRBD1. CDR3 sequence (DNA): TGTGCCAGCAGCTTGGGGGAAAGACAGGGGGCGCGCCAAGAGACCCAGTACTTC. Its translation: CASSLGERQGARQETQYF.